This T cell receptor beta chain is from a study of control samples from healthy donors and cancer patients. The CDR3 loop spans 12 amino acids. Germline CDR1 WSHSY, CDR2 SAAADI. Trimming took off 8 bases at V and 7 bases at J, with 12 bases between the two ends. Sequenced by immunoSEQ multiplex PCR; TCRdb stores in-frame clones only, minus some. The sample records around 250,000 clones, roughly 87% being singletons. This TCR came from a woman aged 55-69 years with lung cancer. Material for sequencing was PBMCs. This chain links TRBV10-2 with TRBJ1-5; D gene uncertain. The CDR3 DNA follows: TGCGCCAGCCGGCTGGTGGGACAGCCCCAGCATTTT. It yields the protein CASRLVGQPQHF.